This T cell receptor (beta chain) was sequenced in a study of T-cell reconstitution after alpha-beta-depleted transplantation in children. Study-wide points: Recipient T cells and thymic progenitors that survived were the source of the high TCRbeta diversity seen at day 60 in some patients. When one year had passed after transplant, most T-cell counts and diversity came from newly produced T cells. Alpha-beta T cells about two months after transplant reportedly derived from several hundred expanded graft clones.

This sample's TCRbeta library carried unique molecular identifier barcodes. In TCRdb, the PCR reads were re-called with MiXCR into one record per CDR3 protein. Here the sample spans about 200,000 distinct CDR3 sequences, around 7% being singletons. The germline gives CDR1 MDHEN, CDR2 SYDVKM. This CDR3 is built from 12 residues. The germline V and J ends were trimmed by 0 bases and 7 bases, with 6 bases remaining between them. This clonotype was detected ten times or more. Its specificity is unknown. The TCR was taken from a boy aged 2 to 10 with acute lymphoblastic leukemia, due to receive a stem cell transplant. The chain employs TRBV28 and TRBJ1-1, with D uncertain. The source material was PBMCs, sampled before TCRalphabeta/CD19-depleted stem cell transplant. CDR3: CASSLWGSEAFF. The DNA of the CDR3 is TGTGCCAGCAGTTTATGGGGGAGTGAAGCTTTCTTT.